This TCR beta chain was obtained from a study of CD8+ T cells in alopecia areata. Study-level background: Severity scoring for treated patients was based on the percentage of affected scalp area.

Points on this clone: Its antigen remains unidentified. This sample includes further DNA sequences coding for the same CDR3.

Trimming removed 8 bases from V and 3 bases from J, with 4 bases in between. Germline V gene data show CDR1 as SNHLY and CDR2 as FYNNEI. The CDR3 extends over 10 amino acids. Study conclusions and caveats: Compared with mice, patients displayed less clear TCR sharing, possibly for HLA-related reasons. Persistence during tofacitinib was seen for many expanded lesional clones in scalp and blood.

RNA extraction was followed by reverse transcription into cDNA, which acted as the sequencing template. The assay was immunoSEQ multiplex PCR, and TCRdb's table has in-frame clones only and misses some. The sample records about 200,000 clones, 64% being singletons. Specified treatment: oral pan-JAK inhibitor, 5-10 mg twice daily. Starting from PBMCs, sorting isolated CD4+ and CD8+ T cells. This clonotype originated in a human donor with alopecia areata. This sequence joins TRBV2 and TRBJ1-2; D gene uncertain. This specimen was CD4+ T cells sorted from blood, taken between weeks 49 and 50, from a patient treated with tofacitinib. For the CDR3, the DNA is TGTGCCAGCCGGGACTATGGCTACACCTTC. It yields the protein CASRDYGYTF.